This T cell receptor beta chain was sequenced during a study of shared clonotypes between healthy human individuals. Broader study findings: Among the subsets, naive ones generally showed larger estimated richness than memory ones. The researchers took only blood, and tissue repertoires probably look different.

V was pared by 1 base and J by 8 bases, with 5 bases between. Germline V gene data show CDR1 as GTSNPN and CDR2 as SVGIG (reference sequence). This CDR3 has 10 amino acids. CD4+ cells yielded CD45RA+ naive and CD45RA-negative memory subsets. Original data processing: For the immunoSEQ data, sequences were junction-only without quality scores, so filtering differed. The protocol was immunoSEQ multiplex PCR, while the TCRdb copy is restricted to in-frame clones and leaves out a portion. Clonal size and the V and J genes are those of that table, whereas D and trimming came from the DNA. Of over 2 million clones in the sample, roughly 92% were seen once. Only a few counts were recorded for this clone. What it binds is unknown.

The source material was naive CD4+ T cells from PBMCs. Specified subset: CD45RA+ positively selected. This TCR was sampled from a man in his late teens or twenties in good health. Some clones in this sample may be carry-over from other donors' samples. The chain couples TRBV30 to TRBJ1-1; D not certain. This chain's CDR3 is CAWSGQEAFF. CDR3 bases: TGTGCCTGGAGTGGACAAGAAGCTTTCTTT.